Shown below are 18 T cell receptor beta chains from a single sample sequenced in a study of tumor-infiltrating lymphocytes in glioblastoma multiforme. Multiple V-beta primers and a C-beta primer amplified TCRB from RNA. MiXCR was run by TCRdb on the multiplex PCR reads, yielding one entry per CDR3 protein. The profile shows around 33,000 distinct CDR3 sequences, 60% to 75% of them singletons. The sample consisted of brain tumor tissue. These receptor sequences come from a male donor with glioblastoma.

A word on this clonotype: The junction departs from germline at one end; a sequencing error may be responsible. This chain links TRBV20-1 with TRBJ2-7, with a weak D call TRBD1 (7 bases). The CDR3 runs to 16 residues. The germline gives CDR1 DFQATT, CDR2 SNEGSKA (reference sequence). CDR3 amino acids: CSARPYNRGTSYEQYF. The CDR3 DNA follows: TGCAGTGCTAGACCCTATAACAGGGGAACTAGCTACGAGCAGTACTTT.

CDR3 protein: CASSSIAGAAEELFF. The CDR3 bases are TGTGCCAGCAGCTCGATAGCGGGAGCGGCTGAGGAGCTGTTTTTT. This chain joins TRBV11-2 and TRBJ2-2; the match to TRBD2 covers 9 bases. Germline CDR1 is SGHAT and CDR2 is FQNNGV. The CDR3 loop spans 15 amino acids. Trimming took 4 bases from V and 10 from J; bases not matched to a gene: 10. Complete variable domain (other parts from reference TRBV11-2 and TRBJ2-2): EAGVAQSPRYKIIEKRQSVAFWCNPISGHATLYWYQQILGQGPKLLIQFQNNGVVDDSQLPKDRFSAERLKGVDSTLKIQPAKLEDSAVYLCASSSIAGAAEELFFGEGSRLTVL.

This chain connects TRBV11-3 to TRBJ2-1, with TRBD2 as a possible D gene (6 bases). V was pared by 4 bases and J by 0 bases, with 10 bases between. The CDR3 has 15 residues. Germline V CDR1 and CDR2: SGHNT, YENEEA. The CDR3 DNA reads TGTGCCAGCAGCTGGGGACTTGACTCCTACAATGAGCAGTTCTTC. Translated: CASSWGLDSYNEQFF.

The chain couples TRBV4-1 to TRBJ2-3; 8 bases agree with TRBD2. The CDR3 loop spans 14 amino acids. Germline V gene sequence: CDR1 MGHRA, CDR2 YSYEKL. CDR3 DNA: TGCGTTAGCAGCCTCGGGACTAGGGGAGATACGCAGTATTTT. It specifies CVSSLGTRGDTQYF.

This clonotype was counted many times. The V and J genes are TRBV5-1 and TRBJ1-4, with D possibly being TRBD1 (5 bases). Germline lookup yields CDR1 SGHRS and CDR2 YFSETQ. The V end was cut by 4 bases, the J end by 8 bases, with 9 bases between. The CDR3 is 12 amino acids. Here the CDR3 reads CASSPQGEKLFF. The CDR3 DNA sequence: TGCGCCAGCAGCCCGCAGGGAGAAAAACTGTTTTTT.

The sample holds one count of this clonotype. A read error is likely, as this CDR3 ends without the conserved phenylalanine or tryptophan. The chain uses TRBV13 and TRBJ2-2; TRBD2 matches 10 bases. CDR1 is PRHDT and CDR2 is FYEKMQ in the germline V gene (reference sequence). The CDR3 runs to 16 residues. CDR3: CASSLVAGGRTGELFS. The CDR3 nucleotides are TGTGCCAGCAGCTTAGTAGCGGGAGGACGCACCGGTGAGCTGTTTTCT.

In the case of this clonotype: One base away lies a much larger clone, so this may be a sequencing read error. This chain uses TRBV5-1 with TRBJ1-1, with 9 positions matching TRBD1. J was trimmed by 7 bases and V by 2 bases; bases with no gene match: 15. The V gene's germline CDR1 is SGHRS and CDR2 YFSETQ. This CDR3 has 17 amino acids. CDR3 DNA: TGCGCCAGCAGCTTAACTCTGGGACAGGGATTTTCAGGTGAAGCTTTCTTT. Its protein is CASSLTLGQGFSGEAFF. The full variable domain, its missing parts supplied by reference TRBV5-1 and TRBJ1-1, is KAGVTQTPRYLIKTRGQQVTLSCSPISGHRSVSWYQQTPGQGLQFLFEYFSETQRNKGNFPGRFSGRQFSNSRSEMNVSTLELGDSALYLCASSLTLGQGFSGEAFFGQGTRLTVV.

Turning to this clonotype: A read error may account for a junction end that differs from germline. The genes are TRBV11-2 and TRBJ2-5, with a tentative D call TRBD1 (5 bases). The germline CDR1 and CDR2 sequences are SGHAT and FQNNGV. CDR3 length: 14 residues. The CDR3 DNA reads TGTCCCAGCAGCTTAGGGGTTAGCTTGTCGTCCCAGTGCTTC. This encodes CPSSLGVSLSSQCF. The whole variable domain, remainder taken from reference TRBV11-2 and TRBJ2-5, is EAGVAQSPRYKIIEKRQSVAFWCNPISGHATLYWYQQILGQGPKLLIQFQNNGVVDDSQLPKDRFSAERLKGVDSTLKIQPAKLEDSAVYLCPSSLGVSLSSQCFGPGTRLLVL.

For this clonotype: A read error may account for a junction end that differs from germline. CDR3 coding DNA: TGTGACAGCAGCTTACTAAGGGTCACTGAAGCTTTCTTT. Translation: CDSSLLRVTEAFF. The chain carries TRBV13 and TRBJ1-1; D is unresolved. This CDR3 region has 13 residues. CDR1 PRHDT and CDR2 FYEKMQ come from the germline V gene (reference sequence). The full variable domain, with the rest looked up from reference TRBV13 and TRBJ1-1, is AAGVIQSPRHLIKEKRETATLKCYPIPRHDTVYWYQQGPGQDPQFLISFYEKMQSDKGSIPDRFSAQQFSDYHSELNMSSLELGDSALYFCDSSLLRVTEAFFGQGTRLTVV.

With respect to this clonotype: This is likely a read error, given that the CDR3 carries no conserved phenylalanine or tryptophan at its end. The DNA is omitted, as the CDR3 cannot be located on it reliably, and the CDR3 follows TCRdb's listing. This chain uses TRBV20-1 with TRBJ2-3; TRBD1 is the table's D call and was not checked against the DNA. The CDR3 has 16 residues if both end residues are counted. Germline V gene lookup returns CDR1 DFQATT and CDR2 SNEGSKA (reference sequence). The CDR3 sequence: CSAMSPNSASTDTQYL.

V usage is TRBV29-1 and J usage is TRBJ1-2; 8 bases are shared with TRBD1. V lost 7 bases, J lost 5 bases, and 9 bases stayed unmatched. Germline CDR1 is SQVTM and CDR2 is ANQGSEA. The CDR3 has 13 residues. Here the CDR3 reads CSAVSGQDYGYTF. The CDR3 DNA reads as TGCAGCGCCGTATCGGGACAGGATTATGGCTACACCTTC.

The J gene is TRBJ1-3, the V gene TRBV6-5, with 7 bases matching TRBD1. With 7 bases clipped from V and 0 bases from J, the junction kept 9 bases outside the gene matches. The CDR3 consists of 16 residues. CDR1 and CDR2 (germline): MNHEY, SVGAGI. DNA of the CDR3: TGTGCCAGCACCCCAGGGGGGGGTCACTCTGGAAACACCATATATTTT. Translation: CASTPGGGHSGNTIYF.

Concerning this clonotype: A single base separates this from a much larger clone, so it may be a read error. The chain's CDR3 is CASTKAPTQGNYGYAF. CDR3 bases: TGTGCCAGCACCAAGGCCCCGACTCAAGGAAACTATGGCTACGCCTTC. The V gene is TRBV5-8, the J gene TRBJ1-2; D gene uncertain. CDR1 is SGHTS, CDR2 YDEGEE, per germline. CDR3 length equals 16 residues.

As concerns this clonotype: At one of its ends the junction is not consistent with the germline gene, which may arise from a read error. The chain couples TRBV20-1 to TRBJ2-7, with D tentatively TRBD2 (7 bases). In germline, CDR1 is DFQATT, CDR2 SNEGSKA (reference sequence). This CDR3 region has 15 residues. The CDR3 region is CSARGINREGYGQYF. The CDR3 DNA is TGCAGTGCCAGAGGTATCAACAGGGAGGGATACGGGCAGTACTTC.

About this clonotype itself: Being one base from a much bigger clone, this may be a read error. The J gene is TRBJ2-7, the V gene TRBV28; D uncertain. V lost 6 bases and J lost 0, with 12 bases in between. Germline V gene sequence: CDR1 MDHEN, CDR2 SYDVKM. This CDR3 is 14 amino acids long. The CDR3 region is CASRWTAGSYEQYF. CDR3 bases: TGTGCCAGCAGGTGGACGGCCGGCTCCTACGAGCAGTACTTC.

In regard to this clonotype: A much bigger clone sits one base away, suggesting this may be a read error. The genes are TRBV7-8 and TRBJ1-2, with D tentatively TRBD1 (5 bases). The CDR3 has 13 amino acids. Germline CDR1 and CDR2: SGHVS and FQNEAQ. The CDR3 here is CDSSVGTSYGYTF. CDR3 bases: TGTGACAGCAGCGTAGGGACGTCCTATGGCTACACCTTC.

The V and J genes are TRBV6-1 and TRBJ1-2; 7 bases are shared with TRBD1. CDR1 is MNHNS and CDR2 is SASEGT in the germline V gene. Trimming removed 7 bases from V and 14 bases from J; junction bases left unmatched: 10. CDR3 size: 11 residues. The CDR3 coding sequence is TGTGCCAGCATCATAGGGACAGCTGGAACCTTC. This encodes CASIIGTAGTF.

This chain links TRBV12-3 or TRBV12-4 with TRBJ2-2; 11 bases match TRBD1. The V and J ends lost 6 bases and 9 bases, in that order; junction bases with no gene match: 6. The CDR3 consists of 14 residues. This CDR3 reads CASRGTGGHRELFF. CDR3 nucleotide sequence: TGTGCCAGCAGGGGGACAGGGGGGCACCGGGAGCTGTTTTTT.